This T cell receptor beta chain appears in the sequencing data of a study of monozygotic twins with inflammatory bowel disease. Study findings and constraints: There were differing immunosuppressive treatments, which may have added variability to patient repertoires. Clonotypes shared with others were fewer in IBD patients than in healthy twins, especially with disease activity.

Germline V lookup: CDR1 SGHDT, CDR2 YYEEEE. The CDR3 has 15 residues. Donors each gave approximately 2.6 ml of blood. Starting material for each TCR library was about 3,200 ng of total RNA. TCRdb reworked the 5' RACE reads into one entry per CDR3 protein, no DNA. The data show about 380,000 distinct CDR3 sequences, and the top ten clones hold approximately 2.8%. About this clonotype: The antigen remains undetermined.

The clonotype was recovered from a human donor with ulcerative colitis or Crohn's disease, or a healthy co-twin of an affected twin (not recorded which). Sequencing input: blood. The chain couples TRBV5-6 to TRBJ2-3; the TRBD1 assignment by TCRdb is unverifiable without DNA. This chain's CDR3 is CASSLPRTGTDTQYF. Supplemented by reference TRBV5-6 and TRBJ2-3, the full variable domain reads DAGVTQSPTHLIKTRGQQVTLRCSPKSGHDTVSWYQQALGQGPQFIFQYYEEEERQRGNFPDRFSGHQFPNYSSELNVNALLLGDSALYLCASSLPRTGTDTQYFGPGTRLTVL.